The sequence of this T cell receptor (beta chain) was determined in a study of tumor and adjacent non-tumor tissue in lung cancer. Study in general: Patients were aged roughly 30 to 76, fewer than twelve men and about five women, stage I to III. Study results and caveats: Tumor tissue had significantly higher TCR diversity than normal lung.

This sample's RNA came from whole unsorted tissue. Between August and November 2014, newly diagnosed, chemotherapy-naive lung cancer patients underwent thoracic surgery in China. Worth noting for this clonotype: Its matching antigen is unknown. An end of the junction differs from the germline gene, which may be a read error.

Germline CDR1 and CDR2: MGHRA and YSYEKL. This CDR3 has 19 amino acids. Three rounds of nested PCR, following a modified ARM-PCR protocol, produced the TCRbeta library. TCRdb re-analysed the multiplex PCR reads in MiXCR, keeping a single row per CDR3 protein. Of approximately 130,000 distinct CDR3 sequences in the sample, roughly 64% were seen once. The receptor comes from a man aged 25 to 40 with non-small cell lung cancer. J is TRBJ2-6 and V is TRBV4-1, with 10 bases lining up with TRBD2. Sequenced: lung tumor tissue. As DNA, the CDR3 is TGCGCCAGCAGCCGACCGACTAGCGGGCCCTCTTCTGGGGCTAACGTCTTGACTTTC. Translation: CASSRPTSGPSSGANVLTF.